The TCR beta chain under discussion was sequenced for a study of immune evolution from preneoplasia to lung adenocarcinoma. This clone was detected only a few times. After pathologic assessment, macro-dissection selected premalignant or tumor cells for extraction. The table came from immunoSEQ multiplex PCR; TCRdb's copy has only in-frame clones and leaves some out. The sample consists of approximately 9,700 clones, more than 75% of them appearing once. The sample consisted of FFPE minimally invasive lung adenocarcinoma tissue. The TCR was taken from a person between 65 and 79 years old with lung adenocarcinoma.

The CDR3 protein is CATSRQGRSTDTQYF. CDR3 DNA: TGTGCCACCTCTAGACAGGGGCGTTCCACAGATACGCAGTATTTT. The rearrangement joins TRBV15 to TRBJ2-3; 8 bases fit TRBD1. The ends lost 8 bases at V and 2 bases at J; junction bases unmatched: 9. CDR1 and CDR2 from the germline V gene are LNHNV and YYDKDF (reference sequence). The CDR3 consists of 15 residues.